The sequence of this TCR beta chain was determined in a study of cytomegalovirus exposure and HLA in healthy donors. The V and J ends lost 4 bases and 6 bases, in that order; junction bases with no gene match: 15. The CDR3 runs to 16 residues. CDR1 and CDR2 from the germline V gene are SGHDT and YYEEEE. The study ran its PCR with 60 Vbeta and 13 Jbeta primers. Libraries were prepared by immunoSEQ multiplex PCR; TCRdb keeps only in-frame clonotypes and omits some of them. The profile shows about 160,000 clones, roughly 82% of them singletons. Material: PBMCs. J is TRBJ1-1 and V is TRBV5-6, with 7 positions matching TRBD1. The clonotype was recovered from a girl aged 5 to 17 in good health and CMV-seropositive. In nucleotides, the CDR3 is TGTGCCAGCAGCCCGGATACGGGACAGCCGAGGGCTGAAGCTTTCTTT. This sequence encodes CASSPDTGQPRAEAFF.